This T cell receptor beta chain comes out of a study of blood T cells in healthy people across ages (dated by TCRdb to between 2014 and 2017). About the full investigation: Template switching captured roughly one uniquely barcoded TCR beta cDNA molecule per two T cells in model experiments. Age-related changes in TCR beta repertoire diversity were measured in the study by deep sequencing normalized with unique cDNA molecular identifiers. Four age groups were formed from the donors: young (average approximately 15 years), middle-aged (approximately 40), aged (about 62) and long-lived (roughly 88). Donors of different ages were randomly distributed across sequencing lanes to avoid experimental bias. Two additional independent replicas of 1 million unique cDNA reads from the same blood draw were analyzed for two donors (one aged 18 to 30 and one aged 80 or older). Results and caveats for the whole study, not just this receptor: Conclusive comparison of naive and antigen-experienced compartments was prevented by the profiling of bulk unsorted PBMCs. Estimates of total diversity based on one million sequenced T cells were regarded as lower bounds and as underestimates. Observed TCR beta diversity correlated strongly with the percentage of naive T cells measured by flow cytometry. Because donor CMV infection status was unknown, age-related changes in expanded clonotypes were potentially confounded. Compared with the aged group, the long-lived group had more naive CD4+ T cells, fewer expanded clones and increased TCR diversity, a pattern suggesting age selection. As age increased, observed TCR beta diversity per million T cells dropped in a roughly linear way, and a significant reduction was already evident by age approximately 40.

The germline V gene encodes CDR1 LGHNT and CDR2 FRNRAP. The CDR3 runs 12 residues from the cysteine to the phenylalanine. Just CDR3 DNA is preserved here, 36 bases in frame from base 1. The V and J ends are trimmed by 5 bases and 3 bases, leaving 8 bases between them. The donors were 40 or so Caucasian individuals from Russia, aged roughly 6 to 100 years, who were systemically healthy. Each donor gave roughly 11 milliliters of peripheral blood, drawn into EDTA-treated Vacutainer tubes. Ficoll-Paque density-gradient centrifugation was used to isolate PBMCs, with at least 6 million obtained per sample. Total RNA, at least 5 micrograms per sample, was extracted from PBMCs with Trizol reagent. Naive CD45RAhigh/CD27high T cell percentages were measured by flow cytometry on a PBMC aliquot from every donor. Ten or more counts support this clonotype. Its antigen target is currently unknown. No clone much larger than this one lies a single base away; base qualities are absent.

Libraries came from 5' RACE. Data came from an Illumina HiSeq 2500. A second PCR of roughly 7 to 11 cycles was performed with a sample-barcoded 5' primer and a J-beta primer mix. Each TCR beta cDNA molecule received a unique molecular identifier from a template-switch 5' adaptor carrying 12 random nucleotides. Each sample yielded at least 3 million CDR3-containing paired-end reads. The Mint cDNA synthesis kit, primed by a TRBC-specific oligonucleotide, was used to synthesize first-strand cDNA from all RNA. Following uracil-DNA glycosylase treatment, all cDNA underwent a first 18-cycle PCR with the universal primers M1SS and BC2_uni_R. The authors' analysis ran thus. Normalization of each sample was performed by random selection of 1 million high-quality reads, each carrying a distinct molecular identifier. Reads sharing molecular identifiers were discarded rather than binned into consensus sequences. MiTCR, set to a Q25 quality threshold and the strictest error-elimination algorithm, was used for CDR3 identification, clonotype clustering and error correction. Lower-bound total TCR beta diversity was estimated with a nonparametric unseen species model using Euler transformation. Using fastp at Q25 and MiXCR, TCRdb reprocessed the public reads and kept productive beta chains. Each CDR3 protein gets just one entry, which takes the most common genes and DNA from the rows behind it. The V and J calls here are based on TCRdb, not the publication. The sample contains fewer than 800,000 distinct CDR3 sequences, roughly 30% of them found a single time. Of the sample, approximately 15% falls within the top ten clones.

The rearrangement combines TRBV12-5 with TRBJ2-7; the D segment cannot be called with confidence. This receptor was taken from a woman older than 75 in good health. Donor details come from another sample of the same person, matched by shared clones. Material for sequencing was blood. The CDR3 has the sequence CASGTNFYEQYF. Read as DNA, the sequence is TGTGCTAGTGGTACCAACTTCTACGAGCAGTACTTC.